This record concerns one TCR beta chain sequence. The data are from a study of blood T cell repertoires in COVID-19. Study overall: Sites in the United States, Italy and Spain provided acute and convalescent COVID-19 samples. T cells, B-cell-depleted T cells, or PBMCs supplied cDNA or gDNA.

The CDR3 consists of 18 residues. V was pared by 3 bases and J by 0 bases, with 8 bases of the junction left unmatched. In germline, CDR1 is MDHEN, CDR2 SYDVKM. TCRdb's table, derived via immunoSEQ multiplex PCR, lists solely in-frame clones and lacks some. The sample lists 60,000 or so clones; about 74% were seen once. The sequenced sample was peripheral blood. The chain has TRBV28 and TRBJ2-1, with TRBD2 matching over 10 bases. The receptor comes from a woman of 80 years or more with acute or convalescent COVID-19. The CDR3 sequence: CASSFPIPSGSSYNEQFF. The CDR3 DNA reads TGTGCCAGCAGTTTCCCGATACCTAGCGGGAGCTCCTACAATGAGCAGTTCTTC. The full variable domain, rest sourced from reference TRBV28 and TRBJ2-1, is DVKVTQSSRYLVKRTGEKVFLECVQDMDHENMFWYRQDPGLGLRLIYFSYDVKMKEKGDIPEGYSVSREKKERFSLILESASTNQTSMYLCASSFPIPSGSSYNEQFFGPGTRLTVL.